The rows below give T cell receptor beta chains drawn from one sample of a study of T cells in Graves' hyperthyroidism and ophthalmopathy. TCRdb reanalysed the multiplex PCR reads using MiXCR and keeps one entry per CDR3 protein. The sample carries more than 500,000 distinct CDR3 sequences, approximately 14% recorded once. The sequencing input was blood. These receptors were collected from a woman aged 35 to 49 with Graves' ophthalmopathy. Both conserved end residues are part of each CDR3. A D gene is named only where the DNA matches it firmly. The listing skips clone size in some rows; elsewhere it reads once, few, many or a size class.

len	abundance	d_gene	v_gene	j_gene	CDR3nt	CDR3aa
16	many	NA	TRBV6-5	TRBJ2-7	TGTGCCAGCAGTTACTCCTCTCCCGCGGGAAGCTACGAGCAGTACTTC	CASSYSSPAGSYEQYF
13	NA	NA	TRBV28	TRBJ1-5	TGTGCCAGCAGTTTGAACGGGCGGCAGCCCCAGCATTTT	CASSLNGRQPQHF
13	many	NA	TRBV12-3/TRBV12-4	TRBJ1-1	TGTGCCAGCAGTACGCTAGGGGCCGCGGAAGCTTTCTTT	CASSTLGAAEAFF
13	many	TRBD1	TRBV28	TRBJ2-7	TGTGCCAGCAGTTCGGTGACAGGGGTCGAGCAGTACTTC	CASSSVTGVEQYF
15	few	TRBD2	TRBV20-1	TRBJ2-7	TGCAGTGCTAGAGATCTGATTAGCGGGAGCTACGAGCAGTACTTC	CSARDLISGSYEQYF
13	many	NA	TRBV19	TRBJ2-5	TGTGCCAGTAGTAGTCTGGGGCGAGAGACCCAGTACTTC	CASSSLGRETQYF
15	few	TRBD1	TRBV9	TRBJ1-5	TGTGCCAGCAGCGAATCAGGGGGTAGCAATCAGCCCCAGCATTTT	CASSESGGSNQPQHF
18	NA	TRBD1	TRBV12-3/TRBV12-4	TRBJ1-5	TGTGCCAGCAGTTTATCTGAGGGAAGGACAGGGATGAATCAGCCCCAGCATTTT	CASSLSEGRTGMNQPQHF
15	many	NA	TRBV6-1	TRBJ2-6	TGTGCCAGCAGTAAGCTAAGCTCTGGGGCCAACGTCCTGACTTTC	CASSKLSSGANVLTF
16	many	TRBD2	TRBV4-2	TRBJ2-5	TGTGCCAGCAGCCAATCCCTAGCGGAGCACCAAGAGACCCAGTACTTC	CASSQSLAEHQETQYF
14	many	NA	TRBV27	TRBJ2-2	TGTGCCAGCAGTTTATACAGGGACACCGGGGAGCTGTTTTTT	CASSLYRDTGELFF
13	many	NA	TRBV28	TRBJ2-5	TGTGCCAGCAGTTTATGGCAGGTTGAGACCCAGTACTTC	CASSLWQVETQYF
14	NA	TRBD2	TRBV7-4	TRBJ2-7	TGTGCCAGCAGCCGGGGACTAGCGGGAAACGAGCAGTACTTC	CASSRGLAGNEQYF
16	NA	NA	TRBV24-1	TRBJ2-5	TGTGCCACCAGTGACAGTACGGGACGACCCGCAGAGACCCAGTACTTC	CATSDSTGRPAETQYF
12	many	NA	TRBV6-1	TRBJ1-1	TGTGCCAGCAGTAGGGTCGTCACTGAAGCTTTCTTT	CASSRVVTEAFF
17	many	TRBD2	TRBV12-3/TRBV12-4	TRBJ2-5	TGTGCCAGCAGTTTCGGGCTAGCGGGAGCTGGTGGAGAGACCCAGTACTTC	CASSFGLAGAGGETQYF
15	many	NA	TRBV19	TRBJ2-4	TGTGCCAGTATTGGCGGGAAACTAGCCAAAAACATTCAGTACTTC	CASIGGKLAKNIQYF
15	many	NA	TRBV28	TRBJ2-5	TGTGCCAGCAGTTCCCCTGCTAGGACGCAAGGGACCCAGTACTTC	CASSSPARTQGTQYF
12	many	NA	TRBV24-1	TRBJ2-5	TGTGCCACCCGAGGGGTGGGAGAGACCCAGTACTTC	CATRGVGETQYF
13	NA	TRBD1	TRBV6-1	TRBJ2-7	TGTGCCAGCGGAGCGGACAGGGATGGTGAGCAGTACTTC	CASGADRDGEQYF
13	many	NA	TRBV19	TRBJ2-5	TGTGCCAGTAGCGGGATGGGGGTCGAGACCCAGTACTTC	CASSGMGVETQYF
15	NA	TRBD1	TRBV6-1	TRBJ2-7	TGTGCCAGCAGTCCCGGGACAGGGGAAGCCTACGAGCAGTACTTC	CASSPGTGEAYEQYF
15	NA	NA	TRBV6-5	TRBJ1-2	TGTGCCAGCAGTTACGACCCCCCAGGGTCAAGTGGCTACACCTTC	CASSYDPPGSSGYTF
14	many	NA	TRBV28	TRBJ2-2	TGTGCCAGCAGTTTGAGGTCGGTGGGCGGGGAGCTGTTTTTT	CASSLRSVGGELFF
14	many	NA	TRBV28	TRBJ1-2	TGTGCCAGCAGTTTACGGGGACGCCACTATGGCTACACCTTC	CASSLRGRHYGYTF
15	NA	NA	TRBV7-2	TRBJ1-2	TGTGCCAGCAGCCGGGAGTACACAAGAAACTATGGCTACACCTTC	CASSREYTRNYGYTF
17	few	NA	TRBV27	TRBJ2-7	TGTGCCAGCAGTTTATCGGGCCTTAGTGGAAGCGTAAACGAGCAGTACTTC	CASSLSGLSGSVNEQYF
20	many	NA	TRBV7-2	TRBJ2-7	TGTGCCAGCAGCGCGTCGTTGTTGTGGTTAAGGAGGGTACGCGCCTACGAGCAGTACTTC	CASSASLLWLRRVRAYEQYF
13	NA	NA	TRBV24-1	TRBJ1-5	TGTGCCACGCAGGGTTTATCCAATCAGCCCCAGCATTTT	CATQGLSNQPQHF
13	many	TRBD2	TRBV28	TRBJ2-7	TGTGCCAGCAGCAGCCCTAGCGGGTACGAGCAGTACTTC	CASSSPSGYEQYF
14	NA	NA	TRBV6-1	TRBJ1-2	TGTGCCAGCAGTCGCTCCGGGGCCCTCTCTGGCTACACCTTC	CASSRSGALSGYTF